These 19 T cell receptor beta chains came from one sample sequenced in a study of T cell responses to AZD1222 COVID-19 vaccine. Clones were read by immunoSEQ multiplex PCR, and TCRdb kept only the in-frame ones, dropping some. The sample contains about 150,000 clones, around 85% of which appear only once. Sequenced here: peripheral blood, sampled 28 days after the second AZD1222 dose. The receptors shown here come from an adult who received the AZD1222 COVID-19 vaccine.

In this sample, this clone turned up once. V is TRBV7-2 and J is TRBJ2-5; the match to TRBD2 covers 7 bases. The CDR3 runs 15 residues. CDR1 SGHTA and CDR2 FQGNSA come from the germline V gene. V dropped 5 bases and J dropped 5; count of bases not matched to a gene: 11. The CDR3 is CASSLQRGGSETQYF. CDR3 coding DNA: TGTGCCAGCAGCCTTCAGCGGGGCGGGTCGGAGACCCAGTACTTC.

CDR3 in amino acids: CASSQLTPRGSGDGYTF. The CDR3 DNA follows: TGCGCCAGCAGCCAACTGACCCCTCGGGGGTCCGGCGATGGCTACACCTTC. The chain recombines TRBV4-3 with TRBJ1-2, with D possibly matching TRBD1 (5 bases). The CDR3 contains 17 residues. The V gene's germline CDR1 is LGHNA and CDR2 YSLEER. Trimming removed 2 bases at V and 6 bases at J, with 22 bases between.

The V call is TRBV5-5, the J call TRBJ1-1; 7 bases fit TRBD1. CDR1 SGHKS and CDR2 YYEKEE come from the germline V gene (reference sequence). Germline trimming cut 4 bases from V and 4 bases from J; bases unmatched to any gene: 13. This CDR3 is 16 amino acids long. CDR3: CASSIDQDRRTTEAFF. The CDR3 DNA is TGTGCCAGCAGCATCGACCAGGACAGGCGGACCACTGAAGCTTTCTTT.

This clone was detected a few times. This sequence joins TRBV6-1 and TRBJ2-6; D is unresolved. The CDR3 sequence is 15 residues long. Trimming stripped 0 bases from V and 1 base from J, with 4 bases between. From germline, CDR1 is MNHNS and CDR2 SASEGT. CDR3 bases: TGTGCCAGCAGTGAAGCGGATTCTGGGGCCAACGTCCTGACTTTC. Protein: CASSEADSGANVLTF.

The CDR3 loop reads CSVGRGSDGYTF. In nucleotides, the CDR3 is TGCAGCGTTGGTCGAGGGTCGGATGGCTACACCTTC. The chain carries TRBV29-1 and TRBJ1-2; D is uncertain. This CDR3 is 12 amino acids long. CDR1 SQVTM and CDR2 ANQGSEA come from the germline V gene. The V end was cut by 4 bases, the J end by 6 bases, with 12 bases between.

The genes are TRBV27 and TRBJ2-7; either TRBD1 or TRBD2 may supply D (5 bases each). Germline-derived CDR1 and CDR2 are MNHEY and SMNVEV (reference sequence). V lost 5 bases to trimming and J lost 10 bases, with 36 bases between them. This CDR3 has 19 amino acids. CDR3 loop: CASSIRDLPSGPQWVRQYF. CDR3 nucleotide sequence: TGTGCCAGCAGTATCCGGGACCTCCCATCGGGCCCGCAGTGGGTCCGCCAGTACTTC.

The chain couples TRBV12-5 to TRBJ2-5, with no clear D. The CDR3 is made up of 16 amino acids. Trimming took off 0 bases at V and 3 bases at J, with 14 bases between the two ends. Per germline, CDR1 LGHNT and CDR2 FRNRAP. CDR3 coding DNA: TGTGCTAGTGGTTTGGTACAAGGCATTACCGAAGAGACCCAGTACTTC. It encodes CASGLVQGITEETQYF. Variable domain in full (rest from reference TRBV12-5 and TRBJ2-5): DARVTQTPRHKVTEMGQEVTMRCQPILGHNTVFWYRQTMMQGLELLAYFRNRAPLDDSGMPKDRFSAEMPDATLATLKIQPSEPRDSAVYFCASGLVQGITEETQYFGPGTRLLVL.

The chain uses TRBV7-9 and TRBJ1-5; D gene unclear. The germline V gene has CDR1 SEHNR and CDR2 FQNEAQ (reference sequence). This CDR3 region has 15 residues. With 1 base removed from V and 0 bases from J, the gap between germline ends came to 7 bases. The CDR3 DNA is TGTGCCAGCAGCTTAGGCCCGGGTAGCAATCAGCCCCAGCATTTT. This codes for CASSLGPGSNQPQHF. Variable domain in full (rest from reference TRBV7-9 and TRBJ1-5): DTGVSQNPRHKITKRGQNVTFRCDPISEHNRLYWYRQTLGQGPEFLTYFQNEAQLEKSRLLSDRFSAERPKGSFSTLEIQRTEQGDSAMYLCASSLGPGSNQPQHFGDGTRLSIL.

The chain combines TRBV5-5 with TRBJ2-1; D is unresolved. This CDR3 is 13 amino acids long. CDR1 and CDR2 from the germline V gene are SGHKS and YYEKEE (reference sequence). Trimming removed 1 base at V and 4 bases at J, with 6 bases between. The CDR3 DNA is TGTGCCAGCAGCTTGAGGGAATACAATGAGCAGTTCTTC. The encoded protein is CASSLREYNEQFF.

This chain uses TRBV15 with TRBJ1-5; TRBD1 matches at 10 bases. Germline CDR1 LNHNV, CDR2 YYDKDF (reference sequence). V shed 2 bases, J shed 4 bases, and the junction held 8 bases outside the gene matches. The CDR3 sequence is 17 residues long. CDR3 sequence: CATSRSRDRGLNQPQHF. As DNA, the CDR3 is TGTGCCACCAGCAGATCCCGGGACAGGGGTCTAAATCAGCCCCAGCATTTT.

The chain links TRBV19 to TRBJ2-3, with 7 bases lining up with TRBD2. The J segment lost 5 bases and the V segment lost 4 bases, leaving 3 bases of the junction unmatched. The germline gives CDR1 LNHDA, CDR2 SQIVND (reference sequence). The CDR3 sequence is 13 residues long. CDR3 in DNA: TGTGCCAGTAGTACGCAGCGGGGAGATACGCAGTATTTT. It is translated as CASSTQRGDTQYF.

DNA of the CDR3: TGTGCCAGCAGTGCTCAGGGACAGCCCCAGCATTTT. Translating it yields CASSAQGQPQHF. The J gene is TRBJ1-5, the V gene TRBV27, with D maybe TRBD1 (5 bases). Germline V gives CDR1 MNHEY, CDR2 SMNVEV (reference sequence). The CDR3 has 12 amino acids. The ends were cut back, 5 bases at V and 7 bases at J, with 9 bases in the middle.

The genes are TRBV27 and TRBJ2-7; TRBD1 matches at 12 bases. Germline V gene lookup returns CDR1 MNHEY and CDR2 SMNVEV (reference sequence). The CDR3 sequence is 15 residues long. V was clipped by 4 bases and J by 6 bases; unmatched bases: 7. The CDR3 sequence is CASSSPGTGGPEQYF. CDR3 DNA: TGTGCCAGCAGTTCCCCCGGGACAGGGGGCCCCGAGCAGTACTTC.

V and J are TRBV3-1 (or the pseudogene TRBV3-2) and TRBJ1-1; D is unclear. Germline CDR1 LGHDT, CDR2 YNNKEL (reference sequence). V was cut by 0 bases and J by 6 bases, with 11 bases left in between. This CDR3 has 14 amino acids. The CDR3 spells CASSQERARAEAFF. CDR3 coding DNA: TGTGCCAGCAGCCAAGAACGGGCGAGGGCTGAAGCTTTCTTT.

The chain joins TRBV7-8 to TRBJ2-7; no clear D. Trimming stripped 4 bases from V and 7 bases from J, with 11 bases between. Germline-derived CDR1 and CDR2 are SGHVS and FQNEAQ. This CDR3 is built from 12 residues. CDR3 nucleotides: TGTGCCAGCAGCTCCCCCGTTGGGGAGCAGTACTTC. It yields the protein CASSSPVGEQYF.

The genes are TRBV20-1 and TRBJ1-1; D gene uncertain. The CDR3 sequence is 10 residues long. V lost 2 bases to trimming and J lost 7 bases, with 5 bases between them. The germline gives CDR1 DFQATT, CDR2 SNEGSKA (reference sequence). The CDR3 sequence: CSARNLEAFF. The CDR3 bases are TGCAGTGCTAGAAATCTTGAAGCTTTCTTT.

The sample holds one count of this clone. The chain employs TRBV5-1 and TRBJ2-7, with TRBD1 matching 8 bases. There are 14 residues in the CDR3. Trimming removed 3 bases from V and 1 base from J; junction bases left unmatched: 3. CDR1 and CDR2 (germline): SGHRS, YFSETQ. CDR3 nucleotides: TGCGCCAGCAGCTGGACAGGGTCTTCCTACGAGCAGTACTTC. Translating it yields CASSWTGSSYEQYF.

The chain employs TRBV3-1 (or the pseudogene TRBV3-2) and TRBJ2-1, with no clear D. There are 12 residues in the CDR3. Trimming removed 5 bases at V and 15 bases at J, with 17 bases between. CDR1 and CDR2 (germline): LGHDT, YNNKEL (reference sequence). The CDR3 is CASSSVGLPLFF. The CDR3 DNA sequence: TGTGCCAGCAGCTCCGTGGGCCTACCGCTGTTCTTC.

Regarding this clone: This sample includes further DNA sequences coding for the same CDR3. This chain connects TRBV18 to TRBJ2-2; the D gene is possibly TRBD1 (5 bases). The CDR3 contains 13 residues. The germline CDR1 and CDR2 sequences are KGHSH and LQKENI. V was cut by 3 bases and J by 3 bases, with 5 bases left in between. CDR3 nucleotide sequence: TGTGCCAGCTCACCCAGGGACACCGGGGAGCTGTTTTTT. This sequence encodes CASSPRDTGELFF.